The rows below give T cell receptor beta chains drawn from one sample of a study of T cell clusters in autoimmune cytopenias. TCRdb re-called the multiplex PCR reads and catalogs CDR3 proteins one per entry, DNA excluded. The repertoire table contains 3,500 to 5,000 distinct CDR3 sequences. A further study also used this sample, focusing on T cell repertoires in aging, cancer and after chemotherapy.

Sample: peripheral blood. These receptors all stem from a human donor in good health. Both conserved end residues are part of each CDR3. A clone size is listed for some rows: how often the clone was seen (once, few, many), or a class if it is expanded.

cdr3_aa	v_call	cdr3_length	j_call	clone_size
CASSVFRGGNTEAFF	TRBV9	15	TRBJ1-1	NA
CASSIGTGPYNEQFF	TRBV19	15	TRBJ2-1	NA
CASGSNVRNQPQHF	TRBV6-2/TRBV6-3	14	TRBJ1-5	NA
CAWSKGQWNGETQYF	TRBV30	15	TRBJ2-5	NA
CATSDFPAASGRDTQYF	TRBV24-1	17	TRBJ2-3	NA
CASTWGGNQPQHF	TRBV19	13	TRBJ1-5	medium-sized
CASSIIAGRTYGYTF	TRBV19	15	TRBJ1-2	medium-sized
CASSPSYGDTQYF	TRBV18	13	TRBJ2-3	medium-sized
CASSEEEGQGSETQYF	TRBV6-2/TRBV6-3	16	TRBJ2-5	NA
CASSEQQAYEQYF	TRBV6-1	13	TRBJ2-7	medium-sized
CASSQDLLFQGGKLFF	TRBV4-1	16	TRBJ1-4	NA
CASTRHNYGYTF	TRBV6-1	12	TRBJ1-2	NA
CASSLVWGNEQFF	TRBV11-1	13	TRBJ2-1	medium-sized
CASSYSPGQLGGYTF	TRBV6-2/TRBV6-3	15	TRBJ1-2	medium-sized
CASSRLRSAGNPGELFF	TRBV6-2/TRBV6-3	17	TRBJ2-2	medium-sized
CASSLGVRAGYEQYF	TRBV7-2	15	TRBJ2-7	NA
CASGGTSGSTDTQYF	TRBV18	15	TRBJ2-3	NA
CASGEKRGGTDTQYF	TRBV5-1	15	TRBJ2-3	NA
CASSYSMGLGGDTQYF	TRBV6-5	16	TRBJ2-3	large
CASSTTRDREFF	TRBV27	12	TRBJ2-1	medium-sized
CASSLAYGQGWNEQFF	TRBV7-9	16	TRBJ2-1	NA
CASSLEGVGVRGTDTQYF	TRBV5-6	18	TRBJ2-3	NA
CSVESGAYEQYF	TRBV29-1	12	TRBJ2-7	medium-sized
CASIPLGRGTTDTQYF	TRBV5-4	16	TRBJ2-3	medium-sized
CAISGGKSEKLFF	TRBV10-3	13	TRBJ1-4	NA
CASSTLTSGSYEQFF	TRBV6-2/TRBV6-3	15	TRBJ2-1	NA
CASSSWGLPGEEEQFF	TRBV7-2	16	TRBJ2-1	NA
CASTSFGNQPQHF	TRBV19	13	TRBJ1-5	medium-sized
CASSHPREDTEAFF	TRBV6-5	14	TRBJ1-1	medium-sized
CASSLGRKYGYTF	TRBV27	13	TRBJ1-2	medium-sized
CASSNGMSTDTQYF	TRBV6-2/TRBV6-3	14	TRBJ2-3	medium-sized
CASSQFPGTSGAPYQETQYF	TRBV4-3	20	TRBJ2-5	NA
CAWTEGVNTEAFF	TRBV30	13	TRBJ1-1	medium-sized
CATGARDTQYF	TRBV24-1	11	TRBJ2-3	NA
CASSYTRGANTEAFF	TRBV6-2/TRBV6-3	15	TRBJ1-1	NA
CSARELLQLAGGQETQYF	TRBV20-1	18	TRBJ2-5	NA
CASSAARLANEQFF	TRBV7-6	14	TRBJ2-1	NA
CASSSQTSGGDPSYNEQFF	TRBV28	19	TRBJ2-1	NA
CSVTRDRVGETQYF	TRBV29-1	14	TRBJ2-5	medium-sized
CASRRSASTSGANVLTF	TRBV6-5	17	TRBJ2-6	medium-sized
CASSPRRAYNEKLFF	TRBV18	15	TRBJ1-4	NA
CASSIHEAGSYEQYF	TRBV19	15	TRBJ2-7	medium-sized
CASSPPGVGTGELFF	TRBV5-4	15	TRBJ2-2	medium-sized
CASSLVEGQGLSGNTIYF	TRBV5-5	18	TRBJ1-3	NA
CSVWTSGSDIEQFF	TRBV29-1	14	TRBJ2-1	NA
CATSRDDQGSANEKLFF	TRBV15	17	TRBJ1-4	NA
CASSAGGGLEQYF	TRBV13	13	TRBJ2-7	NA
CASRRTSGQETQYF	TRBV6-5	14	TRBJ2-5	NA
CASSGLAGTGELFF	TRBV5-1	14	TRBJ2-2	NA
CSVYRRENTEAFF	TRBV29-1	13	TRBJ1-1	medium-sized
CAISSTGSYEQYF	TRBV10-3	13	TRBJ2-7	NA
CASSWTVEQFF	TRBV5-6	11	TRBJ2-1	medium-sized
CASSLEVAGSYEQYF	TRBV5-5	15	TRBJ2-7	large
CASRETGGGYTF	TRBV5-4	12	TRBJ1-2	NA
CASSRWAILSYEQYF	TRBV14	15	TRBJ2-7	NA
CASSDRETDTQYF	TRBV6-4	13	TRBJ2-3	NA
CASALGFGEQFF	TRBV19	12	TRBJ2-1	medium-sized